The clone carrying this T cell receptor beta chain has just one count. The data derive from a study of blood T cell repertoires in COVID-19. Study context: Acute and convalescent COVID-19 specimens originated in the United States, Italy and Spain. T cells, B-cell-depleted T cells, or PBMCs provided the cDNA or gDNA that served as material.

The authors' processing: Estimated nucleated cell counts came from reference gene primer amplification. The assay was immunoSEQ multiplex PCR, and TCRdb's table has in-frame clones only and misses some. The D gene and trimming were derived from the DNA, and the V and J assignments and clone size from that table. Found here are about 240,000 clones, about four fifths of them singletons; the top ten hold more than 8%. Germline CDR1 and CDR2: MGHRA and YSYEKL. With V trimmed by 1 base and J by 1 base, 4 bases remained unmatched. This CDR3 contains 16 residues. The TCR comes from a woman of 80 years or more with acute or convalescent COVID-19. Sample: peripheral blood. J is TRBJ1-5 and V is TRBV4-1; 7 nucleotides line up with TRBD1. For the CDR3, the DNA is TGCGCCAGCAGCCAAGGGGCGACAGGGAGCAATCAGCCCCAGCATTTT. This sequence encodes CASSQGATGSNQPQHF.